The T cell receptor beta chain under discussion was sequenced for a study of regulatory T cells in long-lasting Graves disease. This CDR3 is 14 amino acids long. Per the germline V gene, CDR1 is SGDLS and CDR2 is YYNGEE. Trimming cost V 3 bases and J 9 bases; bases outside gene matches: 8. This clonotype was counted between two and nine times. Its antigen remains unidentified. Study-wide results and limits: Having only a small sample size may have limited accuracy. Persistent disease samples used TRBV28, TRBJ1-2 and TRBJ2-5 preferentially. Persistent patients had a count of shared public clonotypes (2,741) that exceeded that of new patients (about 930).

CDR3 regions were amplified by Arm-PCR using iRepertoire HTBI primers to build TCR beta libraries. TCRdb recomputed calls from the multiplex PCR reads with MiXCR, one row per CDR3 protein. Of under 250,000 distinct CDR3 sequences listed, around 20% are singletons. Time point in this sample: newly diagnosed GD, antithyroid drugs for less than 3 months. Construction of the TCR library relied on RNA isolated from PBMCs. Collection of peripheral blood (approximately 9 milliliters) was done using EDTA tubes. Sequenced here: peripheral blood mononuclear cells (PBMCs), sampled at new diagnosis, from a patient treated with antithyroid drugs. The gene calls are TRBV9 and TRBJ1-1; 10 positions agree with TRBD1. This receptor was taken from a female donor with Graves disease. CDR3 loop: CASSAPPTGGQAFF. As DNA, the CDR3 is TGTGCCAGCAGCGCACCACCGACAGGGGGCCAAGCTTTCTTT.